These 25 T cell receptor beta chains were sequenced from one sample in a study of T-cell reconstitution after alpha-beta-depleted transplantation in children. The TCRbeta library was prepared with unique molecular identifiers. TCRdb called the PCR reads again in MiXCR, with one record for every CDR3 protein. The sample lists roughly 570,000 distinct CDR3 sequences, roughly 30% seen once, with about 35% in the top ten. Sample: PBMCs, taken before TCRalphabeta/CD19-depleted stem cell transplant. All receptors derive from a boy under three years old with Wiskott-Aldrich syndrome, due to receive a stem cell transplant.

The rearrangement uses TRBV20-1 and TRBJ2-2, with D possibly being TRBD2 (6 bases). The CDR3 has 16 amino acids. Per germline, CDR1 DFQATT and CDR2 SNEGSKA (reference sequence). V dropped 0 bases and J dropped 9 bases, with 20 bases sitting between them. The CDR3 loop reads CSARDMREELTRELFF. The CDR3 DNA is TGCAGTGCTAGAGATATGAGGGAGGAACTAACTAGGGAGCTGTTTTTT.

The chain carries TRBV21-1 and TRBJ2-7; the table's D call, TRBD2, was not checked against the DNA. TRBV21-1 corresponds to a pseudogene. This CDR3 region has 16 residues. CDR3 bases: TGTGCCAGCAGCAAAGTCCCTAGCGGAAACTCCTACGAGCAGTACTTC. Encoded protein: CASSKVPSGNSYEQYF.

The chain joins TRBV5-1 to TRBJ2-1; TRBD2 agrees at 11 bases. There are 16 residues in the CDR3. CDR1 and CDR2 from the germline V gene are SGHRS and YFSETQ. J lost 8 bases, V lost 0 bases, and 7 bases had no gene match. The DNA of the CDR3 is TGCGCCAGCAGCTTGGAAGGGACTAGCGGTGGGGATGAGCAGTTCTTC. It encodes CASSLEGTSGGDEQFF.

Comments on this clonotype: One end of the junction is discordant with germline, which a read error may explain. J is TRBJ1-2 and V is TRBV29-1; 10 positions match TRBD1. The CDR3 spans 14 residues. From germline, CDR1 is SQVTM and CDR2 ANQGSEA. CDR3 coding DNA: TGCAGCGCTGAAGATGCGGGACAGGGGATTGGCTACACCTTC. This gives the protein CSAEDAGQGIGYTF.

The rearrangement joins TRBV25-1 to TRBJ2-1; tentative D call: TRBD1 (5 bases). The length of the CDR3 is 17 residues. The ends were cut back, 1 base at V and 5 bases at J, with 18 bases in the middle. Germline V gene sequence: CDR1 MGHDK, CDR2 SYGVNS. Here the CDR3 reads CASSEFLAAGYDNEQFF. As DNA, the CDR3 is TGTGCCAGCAGTGAATTCTTGGCGGCAGGGTACGACAATGAGCAGTTCTTC. The whole variable domain, filled in from reference TRBV25-1 and TRBJ2-1, reads EADIYQTPRYLVIGTGKKITLECSQTMGHDKMYWYQQDPGMELHLIHYSYGVNSTEKGDLSSESTVSRIRTEHFPLTLESARPSHTSQYLCASSEFLAAGYDNEQFFGPGTRLTVL.

This clonotype was seen only a few times. The CDR3 DNA reads TGTGCCTGGAGTGCGGACAGGATCCGGCTTCCCTACGAGCAGTACTTC. Amino acid sequence: CAWSADRIRLPYEQYF. The gene calls are TRBV30 and TRBJ2-7; 7 bases line up with TRBD1. This CDR3 contains 16 residues. V dropped 1 base and J dropped 2; count of bases not matched to a gene: 11. Per germline, CDR1 GTSNPN and CDR2 SVGIG (reference sequence). The variable domain in full, with the rest retrieved from reference TRBV30 and TRBJ2-7, is SQTIHQWPATLVQPVGSPLSLECTVEGTSNPNLYWYRQAAGRGLQLLFYSVGIGQISSEVPQNLSASRPQDRQFILSSKKLLLSDSGFYLCAWSADRIRLPYEQYFGPGTRLTVT.

The sample holds a few counts of this clonotype. The gene calls are TRBV12-3 or TRBV12-4 and TRBJ1-1; the match to TRBD1 covers 8 bases. This CDR3 region has 14 residues. Unmatched junction bases numbered 5, after V lost 6 bases and J lost 2 bases. The CDR3 loop reads CASRTTGANTEAFF. CDR3 nucleotide sequence: TGTGCCAGCAGGACGACAGGGGCAAACACTGAAGCTTTCTTT.

This clonotype was detected a few times. V is TRBV11-1 and J is TRBJ2-1; D uncertain. The CDR3 runs 13 residues. CDR1 is SGHAT, CDR2 FQDESV, per germline (reference sequence). The V end was cut by 3 bases, the J end by 7 bases, with 10 bases between. This CDR3 is CASSFLPLNEQFF. The CDR3 DNA is TGTGCCAGCAGCTTTTTGCCCCTTAATGAGCAGTTCTTC. The full variable domain, completed using reference TRBV11-1 and TRBJ2-1, is EAEVAQSPRYKITEKSQAVAFWCDPISGHATLYWYRQILGQGPELLVQFQDESVVDDSQLPKDRFSAERLKGVDSTLKIQPAELGDSAMYLCASSFLPLNEQFFGPGTRLTVL.

This rearrangement joins TRBV6-1 to TRBJ2-7, with D perhaps TRBD2 (5 bases). The CDR3 spans 12 residues. Deletions cut 4 bases from V and 2 bases from J, with 6 bases between. Germline CDR1 is MNHNS and CDR2 is SASEGT. Here the CDR3 reads CASSVTTYEQYF. The DNA for the CDR3 is TGTGCCAGCAGTGTGACTACCTACGAGCAGTACTTC.

The genes are TRBV29-1 and TRBJ2-3; no clear D. The CDR3 has 13 amino acids. Germline V CDR1 and CDR2: SQVTM, ANQGSEA. V was shortened by 0 bases and J by 2 bases, with 6 bases between the two germline ends. The DNA for the CDR3 is TGCAGCGTTGAAGACTGGAACACAGATACGCAGTATTTT. Protein sequence: CSVEDWNTDTQYF.

This sequence joins TRBV4-1 and TRBJ2-6; D is possibly TRBD1 (6 bases). The germline V and J ends were trimmed by 6 bases and 3 bases, with 21 bases remaining between them. From germline, CDR1 is MGHRA and CDR2 YSYEKL. The CDR3 is 18 amino acids. The CDR3 sequence is CASRKGQNPSFGANVLTF. Written as DNA, the CDR3 is TGCGCCAGCAGGAAAGGACAGAACCCCTCCTTTGGGGCCAACGTCCTGACTTTC.

There are a few counts of this clonotype. The rearrangement links TRBV20-1 to TRBJ1-4, with TRBD1 as a possible D gene (6 bases). The V end was cut by 6 bases, the J end by 8 bases, with 16 bases between. CDR3 length: 13 amino acids. CDR1 and CDR2 from the germline V gene are DFQATT and SNEGSKA (reference sequence). The CDR3 spells CSAPKPGTEKLFF. The CDR3 DNA sequence: TGCAGTGCCCCAAAGCCCGGGACAGAAAAACTGTTTTTT.

The rearrangement links TRBV19 to TRBJ1-1; D is undetermined. The germline V gene encodes CDR1 LNHDA and CDR2 SQIVND (reference sequence). The CDR3 loop spans 13 amino acids. V was cut by 4 bases and J by 0 bases, with 6 bases left in between. In nucleotides, the CDR3 is TGTGCCAGTAGTAACGGGATGAACACTGAAGCTTTCTTT. Translation: CASSNGMNTEAFF.

This chain links TRBV29-1 with TRBJ1-5, with no clear D. V lost 1 base and J lost 6, with 10 bases in between. The CDR3 has 13 residues. CDR1 is SQVTM and CDR2 is ANQGSEA in the germline V gene. The CDR3 loop reads CSVEGRPGQPQHF. Written as DNA, the CDR3 is TGCAGCGTTGAAGGAAGGCCCGGTCAGCCCCAGCATTTT.

This clonotype was seen a single time. The rearrangement joins TRBV6-5 to TRBJ2-7; 10 bases are shared with TRBD1. V lost 6 bases to trimming and J lost 4 bases; unmatched junction nucleotides: 12. The CDR3 spans 16 residues. Germline V lookup: CDR1 MNHEY, CDR2 SVGAGI. CDR3 loop: CASRYRGPGQGYEQYF. The CDR3 nucleotides read TGTGCCAGCAGATACCGCGGGCCGGGACAGGGGTACGAGCAGTACTTC.

A few counts support this clonotype. The V and J genes are TRBV29-1 and TRBJ2-5; 7 nucleotides line up with TRBD2. With 5 bases clipped from V and 5 bases from J, the junction kept 11 bases outside the gene matches. Germline assignment: CDR1 SQVTM and CDR2 ANQGSEA. The CDR3 contains 14 residues. CDR3 in DNA: TGCAGCGTTCCCTGGACTAGTTGGGGTGAGACCCAGTACTTC. It yields the protein CSVPWTSWGETQYF. Full variable domain (missing parts from reference TRBV29-1 and TRBJ2-5): SAVISQKPSRDICQRGTSLTIQCQVDSQVTMMFWYRQQPGQSLTLIATANQGSEATYESGFVIDKFPISRPNLTFSTLTVSNMSPEDSSIYLCSVPWTSWGETQYFGPGTRLLVL.

The chain couples TRBV20-1 to TRBJ2-4; 8 bases are shared with TRBD1. The germline gives CDR1 DFQATT, CDR2 SNEGSKA (reference sequence). The V and J ends lost 1 base and 7 bases, in that order; junction bases with no gene match: 9. The CDR3 totals 15 residues. CDR3 protein: CSARARTGPGNIQYF. CDR3 in DNA: TGCAGTGCTAGAGCTAGGACAGGGCCCGGGAACATTCAGTACTTC.

Only a few counts were recorded for this clonotype. The rearrangement joins TRBV28 to TRBJ1-3; 9 bases map to TRBD1. The germline gives CDR1 MDHEN, CDR2 SYDVKM. The V segment lost 8 bases and the J segment 0 bases; nucleotides outside the gene matches: 5. CDR3 size: 15 residues. CDR3 amino acids: CASRYRGHSGNTIYF. CDR3 coding DNA: TGTGCCAGCCGATACAGGGGGCACTCTGGAAACACCATATATTTT.

This clonotype was recorded a few times. The chain carries TRBV24-1 and TRBJ2-1; D assignment may be TRBD1 or TRBD2 (6 bases each). Looked up from germline, CDR1 is KGHDR and CDR2 is SFDVKD. The length of the CDR3 is 16 residues. The germline V and J ends were trimmed by 4 bases and 0 bases, with 12 bases remaining between them. Here the CDR3 reads CATSETGGSSYNEQFF. The CDR3 nucleotides are TGTGCCACCAGTGAGACCGGGGGCAGCTCCTACAATGAGCAGTTCTTC.

This clonotype turned up a few times. The V call is TRBV20-1, the J call TRBJ1-5, with D unclear. CDR1 and CDR2 from the germline V gene are DFQATT and SNEGSKA (reference sequence). Trimming removed 0 bases at V and 5 bases at J, with 8 bases between. This CDR3 comprises 13 residues. In DNA form, the CDR3 reads TGCAGTGCTAGAGATGGTCTCTATCAGCCCCAGCATTTT. It codes for CSARDGLYQPQHF.

This chain connects TRBV28 to TRBJ2-1, with D possibly being TRBD1 (7 bases). V gave up 7 bases and J gave up 7 bases, with 14 bases separating them. This CDR3 has 13 residues. Germline lookup yields CDR1 MDHEN and CDR2 SYDVKM. CDR3 nucleotide sequence: TGTGCCAGCATCAAACAGGGGAGGAATGAGCAGTTCTTC. As protein: CASIKQGRNEQFF.

The J gene is TRBJ2-7, the V gene TRBV7-2, with D uncertain. The germline V gene has CDR1 SGHTA and CDR2 FQGNSA. This CDR3 has 12 residues. V lost 5 bases to trimming and J lost 4 bases, with 9 bases between them. CDR3 region: CASSKDGYEQYF. CDR3 in DNA: TGTGCCAGCAGCAAGGACGGGTACGAGCAGTACTTC.

This clonotype was counted many times. The chain combines TRBV7-9 with TRBJ2-5; D not resolved. V lost 3 bases and J lost 0, with 11 bases in between. Germline loops: CDR1 SEHNR, CDR2 FQNEAQ (reference sequence). The CDR3 is 15 amino acids. The CDR3 DNA follows: TGTGCCAGCAGCTTGCTTCTCGGGTACCAAGAGACCCAGTACTTC. Residues: CASSLLLGYQETQYF.

The table lists this clonotype with a few counts. This chain connects TRBV12-3 or TRBV12-4 to TRBJ2-2; no reliable D call. V lost 4 bases, J lost 5 bases, and 14 bases lay in between. The CDR3 contains 15 residues. CDR3 nucleotide sequence: TGTGCCAGCAGTTATAGGTCAGAAAGTACCGGGGAGCTGTTTTTT. Its translation: CASSYRSESTGELFF.

This clonotype was seen only a few times. The CDR3 sequence is CASSFAEGGSEQFF. The CDR3 DNA follows: TGCGCCAGCAGCTTTGCTGAAGGGGGCAGTGAGCAGTTCTTC. V usage is TRBV5-1 and J usage is TRBJ2-1, with TRBD1 matching over 7 bases. The CDR3 extends over 14 amino acids. The V gene end was trimmed by 2 bases and the J gene end by 9 bases; junction bases not matched to a gene: 8. In germline, CDR1 is SGHRS, CDR2 YFSETQ.